The 30 T cell receptor beta chains below all came from one sample that was sequenced in a study of cytomegalovirus exposure and HLA in healthy donors. PCR employed 60 Vbeta and 13 Jbeta primers. Only in-frame clones appear in the TCRdb table, and some are missing; sequencing was by immunoSEQ multiplex PCR. Found here are 140,000 to 150,000 clones, around 10% of them singletons; the top ten hold 1.8%. The specimen was PBMCs. Receptor source: a male donor in good health and CMV-seronegative.

The gene calls are TRBV7-2 and TRBJ1-1; D call uncertain. The CDR3 contains 16 residues. CDR1 and CDR2 from the germline V gene are SGHTA and FQGNSA. The V and J ends lost 4 bases and 7 bases respectively, with 22 bases between them. The CDR3, as DNA: TGTGCCAGCAGCTCGGGATGGGATTCCGTTGGCGGTGAAGCTTTCTTT. This sequence encodes CASSSGWDSVGGEAFF.

The rearrangement joins TRBV28 to TRBJ2-7; 9 nucleotides agree with TRBD1. Germline V gene lookup returns CDR1 MDHEN and CDR2 SYDVKM. Trimming cost V 4 bases and J 5 bases; bases outside gene matches: 6. The CDR3 has 14 residues. The CDR3 DNA reads as TGTGCCAGCAGTTCAACCGGGACAGGGAACGAGCAGTACTTC. Translating it yields CASSSTGTGNEQYF.

This clone was seen a few times. This same CDR3 is encoded by further DNA sequences in the sample. CDR3 sequence (DNA): TGTGCCATAAAGGGACAGAAAGCTTTCTTT. Translated: CAIKGQKAFF. V usage is TRBV28 and J usage is TRBJ1-1; TRBD1 aligns across 7 bases. This CDR3 region has 10 residues. V trimming: 10 bases; J trimming: 9 bases; junction bases outside the gene matches: 5. Germline loops: CDR1 MDHEN, CDR2 SYDVKM.

The gene calls are TRBV7-8 and TRBJ2-5, with a weak D call TRBD2 (5 bases). This CDR3 is built from 14 residues. Germline V CDR1 and CDR2: SGHVS, FQNEAQ. V was clipped by 2 bases and J by 1 base, with 8 bases between them. The CDR3 region has the DNA TGTGCCAGCAGCTTACGGGATCTCCAAGAGACCCAGTACTTC. Its protein is CASSLRDLQETQYF.

The chain uses TRBV11-2 and TRBJ1-1; D ambiguous. V lost 5 bases and J lost 11, with 15 bases in between. CDR3 length: 12 amino acids. The germline gives CDR1 SGHAT, CDR2 FQNNGV. The CDR3 coding sequence is TGTGCCAGCAGCCCTTCCACGAGGGTGGCTTTCTTT. This codes for CASSPSTRVAFF.

The chain joins TRBV5-1 to TRBJ1-1; tentatively, D is TRBD1 (5 bases). Looked up from germline, CDR1 is SGHRS and CDR2 is YFSETQ. The CDR3 is 13 residues long. V was cut by 5 bases and J by 1 base, with 9 bases left in between. CDR3 protein: CASSGHPNTEAFF. CDR3 coding DNA: TGCGCCAGCAGTGGACACCCGAACACTGAAGCTTTCTTT.

This clone turned up a few times. The chain links TRBV19 to TRBJ1-2; D is ambiguous. Germline CDR1 is LNHDA and CDR2 is SQIVND (reference sequence). V shed 3 bases and J shed 6 bases, with 8 bases lying between them. The CDR3 is 12 residues long. The CDR3 DNA is TGTGCCAGTAGTATGTGGCGGGATGGCTACACCTTC. Translation gives CASSMWRDGYTF.

This clone was counted only a few times. The chain uses TRBV27 and TRBJ1-1, with a possible D match to TRBD1 (5 bases). Germline V CDR1 and CDR2: MNHEY, SMNVEV (reference sequence). The V gene lost 6 bases and the J gene lost 5 bases, with 13 bases spanning the gap. This CDR3 is built from 13 residues. The CDR3 nucleotides are TGTGCCAGCAGGGTTGCAGGGCTTACTGAAGCTTTCTTT. This translates into CASRVAGLTEAFF.

The chain has TRBV18 and TRBJ2-2; a possible D gene is TRBD1 (6 bases). The CDR3 totals 15 residues. Germline lookup yields CDR1 KGHSH and CDR2 LQKENI. Trimming stripped 5 bases from V and 2 bases from J, with 12 bases between. CDR3 loop: CASSFRDKNTGELFF. The CDR3, as DNA: TGTGCCAGCTCATTCCGGGACAAAAACACCGGGGAGCTGTTTTTT.

In its sample, this clone was seen a few times. The V and J genes are TRBV19 and TRBJ1-2; D might be TRBD1 (6 bases). The germline gives CDR1 LNHDA, CDR2 SQIVND (reference sequence). V was clipped by 7 bases and J by 4 bases, with 13 bases between them. The length of the CDR3 is 13 residues. The CDR3 here is CASIATGSYGYTF. The CDR3 nucleotides read TGTGCCAGTATTGCTACAGGGTCCTATGGCTACACCTTC.

This chain connects TRBV6-5 to TRBJ2-1; D call uncertain. Trimming pared 0 bases from V and 3 bases from J, leaving 12 bases between. The CDR3 loop spans 16 amino acids. Germline loops: CDR1 MNHEY, CDR2 SVGAGI. CDR3 nucleotide sequence: TGTGCCAGCAGTTACTCAATGTACACGGGCTACAATGAGCAGTTCTTC. This translates into CASSYSMYTGYNEQFF.

The sample holds a few counts of this clone. The CDR3: CASSQLTESSYEQYF. In DNA form, the CDR3 reads TGCGCCAGCAGCCAGTTGACAGAGAGCTCCTACGAGCAGTACTTC. The V call is TRBV4-3, the J call TRBJ2-7, with TRBD1 as a possible D gene (5 bases). The CDR3 extends over 15 amino acids. Trimming cost V 3 bases and J 0 bases, with 12 bases left between them. The V gene's germline CDR1 is LGHNA and CDR2 YSLEER.

This clone occurred a few times. This chain uses TRBV2 with TRBJ2-3, with TRBD2 matching over 10 bases. The CDR3 contains 19 residues. V was clipped by 5 bases and J by 2 bases; unmatched bases: 16. CDR1 and CDR2 from the germline V gene are SNHLY and FYNNEI. CDR3 loop: CASSKLAGELTPTTDTQYF. CDR3 in DNA: TGTGCCAGCAGTAAGCTAGCGGGAGAGCTCACACCTACCACAGATACGCAGTATTTT.

V gene TRBV6-5 combines with J gene TRBJ2-1, with 7 bases identical to TRBD1. V lost 2 bases and J lost 7; bases outside the gene matches: 2. Germline V gene sequence: CDR1 MNHEY, CDR2 SVGAGI. The length of the CDR3 is 13 residues. CDR3 amino acids: CASSYTRGNEQFF. The CDR3 DNA reads TGTGCCAGCAGTTACACCAGGGGGAATGAGCAGTTCTTC.

A word on this clone: The conserved closing phenylalanine or tryptophan is absent in this CDR3, likely reflecting a read error. The rearrangement links TRBV5-6 to TRBJ1-2, with TRBD1 matching 7 bases. The CDR3 extends over 14 amino acids. V trimming: 5 bases; J trimming: 4 bases; junction bases outside the gene matches: 8. Germline lookup yields CDR1 SGHDT and CDR2 YYEEEE. The CDR3 coding sequence is TGTGCCAGCAGACCCCGACAGGGACTCTATGGCTACACCGTC. Translating gives CASRPRQGLYGYTV.

This clone was picked up a small number of times. The same CDR3 also results from other DNA sequences found in this sample. V and J are TRBV5-1 and TRBJ1-1; D possibly corresponds to TRBD1 (5 bases). Germline V gives CDR1 SGHRS, CDR2 YFSETQ. The CDR3 extends over 15 amino acids. Trimming took 0 bases from V and 1 from J, leaving 10 bases between them. Here the CDR3 DNA reads TGCGCCAGCAGCTTGGATGGGGCACCGAACACTGAAGCTTTCTTT. Translating gives CASSLDGAPNTEAFF.

As for this clone: One end of the junction does not line up with germline, which may come from a read error. The rearrangement uses TRBV18 and TRBJ1-1, with D possibly matching TRBD1 (6 bases). The CDR3 runs to 16 residues. The germline V gene encodes CDR1 KGHSH and CDR2 LQKENI. DNA for the CDR3: TGTGCCAGCTCACCCCGTGGCAGGGTGGGGGACACTGAGGCTTTCTTT. Translation gives CASSPRGRVGDTEAFF.

The V and J genes are TRBV4-3 and TRBJ2-2, with D maybe TRBD2 (6 bases). Looked up from germline, CDR1 is LGHNA and CDR2 is YSLEER. V was clipped by 0 bases and J by 1 base, with 12 bases between them. The CDR3 loop spans 17 amino acids. As DNA, the CDR3 is TGCGCCAGCAGCCAAGAAGGGACTGGACAGAACACCGGGGAGCTGTTTTTT. Translation gives CASSQEGTGQNTGELFF.

The table lists this clone with a few counts. V usage is TRBV11-2 and J usage is TRBJ2-7, with 7 bases aligning to TRBD1. After removal of 2 bases from V and 3 bases from J, the junction contained 10 bases not matched to a gene. CDR3 length equals 16 residues. Germline CDR1 and CDR2: SGHAT and FQNNGV. Here the CDR3 reads CASSLTGTAFYYEQYF. In DNA, the CDR3 is TGTGCCAGCAGCTTAACTGGGACAGCGTTTTACTACGAGCAGTACTTC.

This clone was seen a few times. The chain joins TRBV10-1 to TRBJ2-1, with TRBD2 identical over 7 bases. The V and J ends lost 0 bases and 2 bases, in that order; junction bases with no gene match: 4. Germline V gene lookup returns CDR1 WNHNN and CDR2 SYGVQD (reference sequence). The CDR3 covers 16 residues. CDR3 coding DNA: TGCGCCAGCAGTGAGTCCACGGCGGGAGCCTACAATGAGCAGTTCTTC. It codes for CASSESTAGAYNEQFF.

This rearrangement joins TRBV7-2 to TRBJ1-6, with a weak D call TRBD1 (6 bases). The CDR3 runs 15 residues. Looked up from germline, CDR1 is SGHTA and CDR2 is FQGNSA. Trimming shortened V by 1 base and J by 10 bases, and 14 bases separated the two germline ends. CDR3 loop: CASSLDYLGGSPLHF. The DNA of the CDR3 is TGTGCCAGCAGCTTAGACTACTTAGGGGGATCACCCCTCCACTTT.

The table lists this clone with a few counts. The chain carries TRBV7-8 and TRBJ2-5, with D possibly TRBD2 on 6 matching bases. The CDR3 spans 14 residues. V was shortened by 7 bases and J by 4 bases, with 16 bases between the two germline ends. The germline V gene has CDR1 SGHVS and CDR2 FQNEAQ. The CDR3 DNA follows: TGTGCCAGCAACCGCGCCCAGGGAGGAGAGACCCAGTACTTC. Translation: CASNRAQGGETQYF.

This clone was seen only a few times. V and J are TRBV7-2 and TRBJ2-3, with D tentatively TRBD1 (6 bases). Trimming shortened V by 4 bases and J by 6 bases, and 11 bases separated the two germline ends. The CDR3 extends over 13 amino acids. Germline lookup yields CDR1 SGHTA and CDR2 FQGNSA. This chain's CDR3 is CASSSYRADTQYF. For the CDR3, the DNA is TGTGCCAGCAGCTCCTACAGGGCCGATACGCAGTATTTT.

This clone was detected a few times. The junction and the germline gene differ at one end; a read error may be behind it. The genes are TRBV7-3 and TRBJ1-2; 7 bases agree with TRBD1. The germline V gene has CDR1 SGHTA and CDR2 FQGTGA. This CDR3 region has 16 residues. The CDR3 region is CASSLTRQGSNYGYTF. The CDR3 coding sequence is TGTGCCAGCAGCCTAACGAGACAGGGCTCTAACTATGGCTACACCTTC.

V usage is TRBV30 and J usage is TRBJ1-4, with 8 positions matching TRBD1. The ends lost 4 bases at V and 10 bases at J; junction bases unmatched: 8. This CDR3 is 13 amino acids long. Per the germline V gene, CDR1 is GTSNPN and CDR2 is SVGIG (reference sequence). In DNA, the CDR3 is TGTGCCTGGAAGCAGGGGGCTGTGGGAAAACTGTTTTTT. Protein sequence: CAWKQGAVGKLFF.

This clone was seen a single time. The chain carries TRBV27 and TRBJ1-6, with D perhaps TRBD1 (6 bases). The CDR3 totals 17 residues. Trimming left V 6 bases short and J 4 bases short, with 19 bases between. From germline, CDR1 is MNHEY and CDR2 SMNVEV (reference sequence). Written as DNA, the CDR3 is TGTGCCAGCAGAAAGCTTCCGATGGACAGTTATAATTCACCCCTCCACTTT. Translated, it gives CASRKLPMDSYNSPLHF.

This clone was picked up a small number of times. The chain is built from TRBV5-4 and TRBJ2-2; 12 nucleotides line up with TRBD1. This CDR3 is 18 amino acids long. Germline CDR1 SGHNT, CDR2 YYREEE (reference sequence). V lost 9 bases to trimming and J lost 4 bases; unmatched junction nucleotides: 16. The CDR3 sequence: CATLRRWDRGRVTGELFF. The CDR3 nucleotides are TGTGCCACCCTTAGACGATGGGACAGGGGGCGGGTCACCGGGGAGCTGTTTTTT.

The sample holds a few counts of this clone. The chain is built from TRBV7-9 and TRBJ2-5; 7 bases line up with TRBD2. The CDR3 length is 16 residues. V shed 5 bases and J 5 bases; nucleotides not matched to a gene: 14. In germline, CDR1 is SEHNR, CDR2 FQNEAQ (reference sequence). The CDR3 sequence: CASSMTWSREWETQYF. Here the CDR3 DNA reads TGTGCCAGCAGCATGACCTGGTCGCGGGAGTGGGAGACCCAGTACTTC.

The chain employs TRBV19 and TRBJ2-7, with a possible D match to TRBD2 (5 bases). Germline CDR1 LNHDA, CDR2 SQIVND (reference sequence). The ends were cut back, 4 bases at V and 7 bases at J, with 20 bases in the middle. CDR3 length: 15 residues. This CDR3 reads CASSSSGSGSWEQYF. The CDR3 DNA follows: TGTGCCAGTAGTAGTTCGGGATCCGGGTCGTGGGAGCAGTACTTC.

This clone was seen more than once but under ten times. The chain links TRBV13 to TRBJ2-1; TRBD2 aligns across 9 bases. The CDR3 covers 16 residues. Germline V lookup: CDR1 PRHDT, CDR2 FYEKMQ (reference sequence). V lost 5 bases and J lost 2; bases outside the gene matches: 7. CDR3 amino acids: CASSPRTSATYNEQFF. Here the CDR3 DNA reads TGTGCCAGCAGCCCCCGGACTAGCGCGACCTACAATGAGCAGTTCTTC. The whole variable domain, remainder taken from reference TRBV13 and TRBJ2-1, is AAGVIQSPRHLIKEKRETATLKCYPIPRHDTVYWYQQGPGQDPQFLISFYEKMQSDKGSIPDRFSAQQFSDYHSELNMSSLELGDSALYFCASSPRTSATYNEQFFGPGTRLTVL.